The next 14 T cell receptor beta chains were all read from a single sample in a study of T-cell reconstitution after alpha-beta-depleted transplantation in children. Unique molecular identifiers were incorporated when the TCRbeta library was constructed. One entry per CDR3 protein, called by TCRdb with MiXCR from the PCR reads. This sample carries roughly 120,000 distinct CDR3 sequences, 9% to 12% of them seen once, and the ten largest clones take about 34%. The sequences come from PBMCs, collected before TCRalphabeta/CD19-depleted stem cell transplant. Every receptor here comes from a boy aged 2 to 10 with acute lymphoblastic leukemia, due to receive a stem cell transplant.

The gene calls are TRBV11-2 and TRBJ2-7; tentatively, D is TRBD2 (6 bases). The V and J ends lost 5 bases and 3 bases respectively, with 17 bases between them. Germline CDR1 SGHAT, CDR2 FQNNGV. The CDR3 runs to 15 residues. The CDR3 loop is CASSETGGTGYEQYF. CDR3 nucleotides: TGTGCCAGCAGCGAGACGGGCGGGACGGGCTACGAGCAGTACTTC.

The sample holds many counts of this clonotype. The chain combines TRBV29-1 with TRBJ1-1; no definite D call. CDR3 size: 16 residues. Germline assignment: CDR1 SQVTM and CDR2 ANQGSEA. Trimming shortened V by 0 bases and J by 0 bases, and 14 bases separated the two germline ends. CDR3 DNA: TGCAGCGTTGAAGATCGCCGGCGCCTCATGAACACTGAAGCTTTCTTT. This gives the protein CSVEDRRRLMNTEAFF.

A few counts support this clonotype. J is TRBJ1-2 and V is TRBV12-3 or TRBV12-4; no firm D call. This CDR3 has 13 residues. V lost 1 base and J 3 bases, leaving 6 bases between the germline ends. CDR3 residues: CASSLGSYYGYTF. The DNA for the CDR3 is TGTGCCAGCAGTTTAGGCAGTTACTATGGCTACACCTTC.

This clonotype was seen a few times. The V gene is TRBV20-1, the J gene TRBJ2-2; weak D call: TRBD2 (6 bases). The germline V and J ends were trimmed by 1 base and 4 bases, with 13 bases remaining between them. The CDR3 spans 15 residues. The germline CDR1 and CDR2 sequences are DFQATT and SNEGSKA (reference sequence). The CDR3 reads CSARVSGTGTGELFF. The CDR3 DNA is TGCAGTGCTAGAGTTAGCGGAACGGGCACCGGGGAGCTGTTTTTT.

V gene TRBV28 combines with J gene TRBJ1-1, with D possibly matching TRBD1 (5 bases). V lost 2 bases and J lost 5, with 18 bases in between. CDR3 length: 16 residues. CDR1 is MDHEN and CDR2 is SYDVKM in the germline V gene. The CDR3 here is CASSLSSGHAPTEAFF. The CDR3 DNA is TGTGCCAGCAGTTTAAGTAGCGGACACGCGCCTACTGAAGCTTTCTTT.

This chain uses TRBV4-1 with TRBJ2-2; D is possibly TRBD1 (6 bases). There are 15 residues in the CDR3. Germline V gene sequence: CDR1 MGHRA, CDR2 YSYEKL. V was pared by 3 bases and J by 8 bases, with 16 bases between. The CDR3, as DNA: TGCGCCAGCAGCCAGGGACACGGACCAGAAGGGGAGCTGTTTTTT. Protein: CASSQGHGPEGELFF.

This chain connects TRBV12-3 or TRBV12-4 to TRBJ2-1; tentatively, D is TRBD2 (5 bases). This CDR3 is built from 13 residues. Between the trimmed V and J ends, which lost 1 base and 7 bases, there was a span of 8 bases. The CDR3 reads CASSLDSGNEQFF. Written as DNA, the CDR3 is TGTGCCAGCAGTTTAGATTCGGGGAATGAGCAGTTCTTC.

V gene TRBV20-1 combines with J gene TRBJ2-7, with no clear D. V was shortened by 6 bases and J by 6 bases, with 12 bases between the two germline ends. This CDR3 region has 11 residues. Germline CDR1 reads DFQATT; CDR2 reads SNEGSKA (reference sequence). CDR3 in amino acids: CSAFGNREQYF. The DNA of the CDR3 is TGCAGTGCCTTTGGAAATCGCGAGCAGTACTTC.

The chain uses TRBV20-1 and TRBJ1-2, with 8 nucleotides matching TRBD1. Germline V lookup: CDR1 DFQATT, CDR2 SNEGSKA (reference sequence). V lost 0 bases, J lost 0 bases, and 6 bases stayed unmatched. This CDR3 has 16 residues. The CDR3 DNA reads as TGCAGTGCTAGAGAAGGACAGGGTCGAGCTAACTATGGCTACACCTTC. The encoded protein is CSAREGQGRANYGYTF.

The V and J genes are TRBV5-1 and TRBJ1-3; D remains ambiguous. There are 16 residues in the CDR3. V lost 0 bases to trimming and J lost 0 bases, with 10 bases between them. Germline CDR1 reads SGHRS; CDR2 reads YFSETQ. In DNA form, the CDR3 reads TGCGCCAGCAGCTTGGCGGCAGCTCCCTCTGGAAACACCATATATTTT. It specifies CASSLAAAPSGNTIYF.

This clonotype has a handful of counts. The chain employs TRBV28 and TRBJ1-5; D is perhaps TRBD1 (6 bases). This CDR3 comprises 15 residues. The germline V gene encodes CDR1 MDHEN and CDR2 SYDVKM. V lost 6 bases, J lost 0 bases, and 12 bases lay in between. CDR3 sequence reads: CASRFNRDSNQPQHF. The CDR3 DNA reads TGTGCCAGCAGATTCAACAGGGATAGCAATCAGCCCCAGCATTTT.

This clonotype was seen ten or more times. The rearrangement joins TRBV6-5 to TRBJ2-7; the D gene could be TRBD1 or TRBD2 (6 bases each). The CDR3 covers 17 residues. Germline V gene lookup returns CDR1 MNHEY and CDR2 SVGAGI. The germline V and J ends were trimmed by 3 bases and 5 bases, with 23 bases remaining between them. The CDR3 loop reads CASSYMRHPGRGHEQYF. The CDR3 DNA reads TGTGCCAGCAGTTATATGCGCCACCCGGGACGGGGGCACGAGCAGTACTTC.

This clonotype was detected a few times. The V call is TRBV6-5, the J call TRBJ2-7; D is perhaps TRBD1 (8 bases). In germline, CDR1 is MNHEY, CDR2 SVGAGI. V was pared by 4 bases and J by 2 bases, with 15 bases between. The CDR3 extends over 15 amino acids. The CDR3 DNA is TGTGCCAGCAGTTTTGACAGGGGAGGGACCTACGAGCAGTACTTC. It yields the protein CASSFDRGGTYEQYF.

This clonotype was seen at least ten times. The chain joins TRBV6-1 to TRBJ2-7; possible D gene TRBD2, 6 bases. The CDR3 runs to 15 residues. Trimming took 2 bases from V and 4 from J, leaving 15 bases between them. CDR1 is MNHNS and CDR2 is SASEGT in the germline V gene. The CDR3 coding sequence is TGTGCCAGCAGTGAACGCATCGGGAGTAGTTACGAGCAGTACTTC. Translation: CASSERIGSSYEQYF.